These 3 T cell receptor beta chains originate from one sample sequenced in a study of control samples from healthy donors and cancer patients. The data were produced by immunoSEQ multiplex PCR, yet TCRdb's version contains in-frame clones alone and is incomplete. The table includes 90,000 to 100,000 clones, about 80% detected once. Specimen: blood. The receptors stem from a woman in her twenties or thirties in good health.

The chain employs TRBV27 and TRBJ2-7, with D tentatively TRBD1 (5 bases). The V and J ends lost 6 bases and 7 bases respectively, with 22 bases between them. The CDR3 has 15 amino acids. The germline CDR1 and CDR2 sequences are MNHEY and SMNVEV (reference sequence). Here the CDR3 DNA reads TGTGCCAGCAGCGCTTACAGGCTTTCGTTTAAGGAGCAGTACTTC. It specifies CASSAYRLSFKEQYF.

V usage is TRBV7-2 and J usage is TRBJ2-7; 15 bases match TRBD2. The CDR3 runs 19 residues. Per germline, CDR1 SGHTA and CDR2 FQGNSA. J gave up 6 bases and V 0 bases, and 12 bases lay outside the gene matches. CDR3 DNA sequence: TGTGCCAGCAGCTTAGCTCCTCGGACTAGCGGGGGGGCCTCCGGCGAGCAGTACTTC. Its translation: CASSLAPRTSGGASGEQYF. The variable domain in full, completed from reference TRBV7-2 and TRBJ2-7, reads GAGVSQSPSNKVTEKGKDVELRCDPISGHTALYWYRQSLGQGLEFLIYFQGNSAPDKSGLPSDRFSAERTGGSVSTLTIQRTQQEDSAVYLCASSLAPRTSGGASGEQYFGPGTRLTVT.

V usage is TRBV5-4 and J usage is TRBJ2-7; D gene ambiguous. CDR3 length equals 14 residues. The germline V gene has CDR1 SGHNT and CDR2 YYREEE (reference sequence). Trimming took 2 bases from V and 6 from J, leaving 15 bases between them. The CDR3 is CASSFRALSGEQYF. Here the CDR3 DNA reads TGTGCCAGCAGCTTCAGAGCCCTCTCCGGCGAGCAGTACTTC.